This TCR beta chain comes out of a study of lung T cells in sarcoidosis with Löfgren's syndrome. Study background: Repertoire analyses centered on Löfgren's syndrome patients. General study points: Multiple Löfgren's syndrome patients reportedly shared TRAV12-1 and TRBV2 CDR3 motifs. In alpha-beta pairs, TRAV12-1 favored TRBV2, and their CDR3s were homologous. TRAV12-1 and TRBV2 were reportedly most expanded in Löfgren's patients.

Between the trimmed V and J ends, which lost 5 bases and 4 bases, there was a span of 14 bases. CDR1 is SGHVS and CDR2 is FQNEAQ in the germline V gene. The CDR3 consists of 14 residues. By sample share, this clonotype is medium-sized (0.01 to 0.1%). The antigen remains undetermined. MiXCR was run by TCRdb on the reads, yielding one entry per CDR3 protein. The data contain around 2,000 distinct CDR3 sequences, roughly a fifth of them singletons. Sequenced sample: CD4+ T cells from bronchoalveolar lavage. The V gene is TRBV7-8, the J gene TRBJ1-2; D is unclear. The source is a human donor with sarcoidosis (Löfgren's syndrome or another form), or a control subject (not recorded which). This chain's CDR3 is CASSPHLAAYGYTF. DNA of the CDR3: TGTGCCAGCAGCCCACACCTCGCCGCCTATGGCTACACCTTC.